A selection of T cell receptor beta chains follows, all from one sample in a study of blood T cell repertoires in COVID-19. The repertoire was sequenced with immunoSEQ multiplex PCR; TCRdb's copy has only in-frame clones and lacks some. The table includes some 340,000 clones, roughly 85% detected once. Sequencing was done on a sample of peripheral blood. The source of these receptors is a woman under 30 with acute or convalescent COVID-19. CDR3s include the opening cysteine and the closing phenylalanine or tryptophan. The D gene is left open where the match is weak. Size tells how often a clone was seen (once, few, many) or the class of an expanded clone, and some rows leave it out.

>TRBJ2-1|TRBD2|once|TRBV6-5
TGTGCCAGCACGCCAGCGGGGGGCCGGAATGAGCAGTTCTTC
CASTPAGGRNEQFF
>TRBJ2-3|TRBD2|-|TRBV19
TGTGCCAGTAGTATAGATCGATGGACTAGCTACACAGATACGCAGTATTTT
CASSIDRWTSYTDTQYF
>TRBJ1-4|-|-|TRBV6-5
TGTGCCAGCATTTCTTGGCTTGATCGGAGACTGTTTTTT
CASISWLDRRLFF
>TRBJ1-1|-|-|TRBV27
TGTGCCAGCAGTCTTTATGGGGGCTCTGAAGCTTTCTTT
CASSLYGGSEAFF
>TRBJ1-2|-|-|TRBV6-5
TGTGCCAGCAGTAGTAGACGGGATGGCTACACCTTC
CASSSRRDGYTF
>TRBJ2-1|-|-|TRBV21-1
TGTGCCAGCAGAGCCCCCCCGGGAGGGAGTCGTGAGCAGTTCTTC
CASRAPPGGSREQFF
>TRBJ1-2|-|few|TRBV30
TGTGCCTGGAATCCGGACAGAGATGGCTACACCTTC
CAWNPDRDGYTF
>TRBJ2-7|-|-|TRBV3-1/TRBV3-2
TGTGCCAGCAGCCAAGACGGAGGGGTAGGCTACGAGCAGTACTTC
CASSQDGGVGYEQYF
>TRBJ1-5|TRBD1|-|TRBV10-3
TGTGCCATCAGTGAGTCTGTAGGGACAGGGAGCCAGCCCCAGCATTTT
CAISESVGTGSQPQHF
>TRBJ2-7|TRBD1|-|TRBV3-1/TRBV3-2
TGTGCCAGCAGCCAGAATAGACAGGGGGTTGGTATATACGAGCAGTACTTC
CASSQNRQGVGIYEQYF
>TRBJ1-5|-|-|TRBV7-2
TGTGCCAGCAGCTCCCTCGGGGGGAATCAGCCCCAGCATTTT
CASSSLGGNQPQHF
>TRBJ2-1|TRBD2|-|TRBV7-9
TGTGCCAGCACAAAGGCGGGAGGATACAATGAGCAGTTCTTC
CASTKAGGYNEQFF
>TRBJ1-2|TRBD1|-|TRBV18
TGTGCCAGCTCACCACAGGGGGCCCTTGCTAACTATGGCTACACCTTC
CASSPQGALANYGYTF
>TRBJ1-1|-|-|TRBV6-5
TGTGCCAGCAGTTACTTACGACAGGCGAACACTGAAGCTTTCTTT
CASSYLRQANTEAFF
>TRBJ2-7|-|once|TRBV9
TGTGCCAGCAGCGGGAGACAGGACTTCCGCGAGCAGTACTTC
CASSGRQDFREQYF
>TRBJ1-1|-|-|TRBV2
TGTGCCAGCCGAGCCACTAACACTGAAGCTTTCTTT
CASRATNTEAFF
>TRBJ2-5|-|-|TRBV10-2
TGCGCCAGCAGGGGGGCGGGGGCGCTTTTGGAGACCCAGTACTTC
CASRGAGALLETQYF
>TRBJ1-1|-|-|TRBV29-1
TGCAGCGTTAAATATGCCGGGAGTGGAGCTTTCTTT
CSVKYAGSGAFF
>TRBJ2-2|TRBD1|-|TRBV5-1
TGCGCCAGCAGCTTGGGGACAGGAACCACCGGGGAGCTGTTTTTT
CASSLGTGTTGELFF
>TRBJ2-2|TRBD1|once|TRBV29-1
TGCAGCGCCGTCGGGACAGGGGGCGCCGGGGAGCTGTTTTTT
CSAVGTGGAGELFF
>TRBJ1-2|-|-|TRBV4-1
TGCGCCAGCAGCCAAGACCAGGGATTCTACTATGGCTACACCTTC
CASSQDQGFYYGYTF
>TRBJ2-2|-|-|TRBV10-2
TGCGCCAGCAGCCTGGAACTACCCACCGGGGAGCTGTTTTTT
CASSLELPTGELFF
>TRBJ2-3|TRBD2|-|TRBV5-5
TGTGCCAGCAGCTTGGATCTAGCGGGGGGCACAGATACGCAGTATTTT
CASSLDLAGGTDTQYF
>TRBJ1-5|TRBD1|-|TRBV6-5
TGTGCCAGCAGGCCGACAGGGAGGAACCAGCCCCAGCATTTT
CASRPTGRNQPQHF
>TRBJ2-1|-|-|TRBV16
TGTGCCAGCAGCCAATCCCCAGCGGGCAATGAGCAGTTCTTC
CASSQSPAGNEQFF
>TRBJ2-2|-|few|TRBV27
TGTGCCAGCAGTTTACTACGGACCGGGGAGCTGTTTTTT
CASSLLRTGELFF
>TRBJ2-7|TRBD1|-|TRBV28
TGTGCCAGCAGTTATCAGGGGGTCTACGAGCAGTACTTC
CASSYQGVYEQYF
>TRBJ2-7|-|-|TRBV15
TGTGCCACCAGCGCCGGGGAGTACGAGCAGTACTTC
CATSAGEYEQYF
>TRBJ2-2|TRBD2|-|TRBV3-1/TRBV3-2
TGTGCCAGCAGCCATCTAGCGGGTGACGGGGAGCTGTTTTTT
CASSHLAGDGELFF
>TRBJ2-4|TRBD1|-|TRBV28
TGTGCCAGCATCGAGACAGGGGGAGGCATTCAGTACTTC
CASIETGGGIQYF
>TRBJ1-1|-|-|TRBV5-1
TGCGCCAGCAGCCCTTTACGGGGGGGTACAACTGAAGCTTTCTTT
CASSPLRGGTTEAFF
>TRBJ2-6|TRBD1|-|TRBV5-5
TGTGCCAGCAGACAGGGGACTGGGGCCAACGTCCTGACTTTC
CASRQGTGANVLTF
>TRBJ1-1|-|once|TRBV11-1
TGTGCCAGCAGCTTAGCGCAGGAGGGGTACGCTGAAGCTTTCTTT
CASSLAQEGYAEAFF
>TRBJ2-1|-|-|TRBV5-1
TGCGCCAGCAGCTTGGGCGGATACAATGAGCAGTTCTTC
CASSLGGYNEQFF
>TRBJ1-2|TRBD1|few|TRBV4-1
TGCGCCAGCAGCCAAGTAGGGGGCGCTGATGGCTACACCTTC
CASSQVGGADGYTF
>TRBJ2-7|TRBD2|-|TRBV2
TGTGCCAGCAGTGTTAGCGGGACCGGTGAGCAGTACTTC
CASSVSGTGEQYF
>TRBJ2-6|-|few|TRBV11-2
TGTGCCAGCAGCTTAGGCCGGGAGTTCTCTGGGGCCAACGTCCTGACTTTC
CASSLGREFSGANVLTF